This T cell receptor beta chain comes out of a study of blood T cell repertoires in COVID-19. CDR3 length equals 14 residues. The germline V gene has CDR1 MGHDK and CDR2 SYGVNS. Trimming pared 4 bases from V and 0 bases from J, leaving 8 bases between. In the study's own analysis: Estimated nucleated cell counts came from reference gene primer amplification. Profiling relied on immunoSEQ multiplex PCR, and the TCRdb table lists in-frame clones only, not all of them. V, J and clone size were drawn from that table, and D and trimming were deduced from the DNA. The table lists over 200,000 clones, about four fifths of them singletons. This clone has more than one count but fewer than ten. The sample contains more than one DNA sequence encoding this CDR3. Participants, about 18 to 90 years old, spanned about two dozen US areas. Two negative PCRs, clearance, or symptom resolution were required of recovered Cohort 3 donors.

This TCR derives from a man aged 55-75 years who had recovered from COVID-19. This rearrangement joins TRBV25-1 to TRBJ2-3; a possible D gene is TRBD2 (6 bases). Material: PBMCs or T cells enriched from blood (not recorded which). CDR3 amino acids: CASSGGTSTDTQYF. The CDR3 DNA sequence: TGTGCCAGCAGTGGTGGGACTAGCACAGATACGCAGTATTTT.